Below, one TCR beta chain is given with its context. The target antigen is unknown. TCRdb reanalysed the 5' RACE reads using MiXCR and keeps one entry per CDR3 protein. Here the sample spans roughly 450,000 distinct CDR3 sequences, more than 15% being singletons. This record comes from a study of T-cell memory formation after mild COVID-19. The overall study: TCR clusters showed largely donor specificity. Study-wide results and limits: From day 15 to 85, contracting clones were balanced between CD4 and CD8, whereas later expanders leaned toward CD4+.

This sequence originates from a man younger than 30 who had mild COVID-19 (a few samples of this study predate the infection). Cell type and time point are not known. The sequenced material came from PBMCs or a T cell subset sorted from them (not recorded which).

The DNA for the CDR3 is TGTGCCAGCCGGAGCCGGACTAGCGGGGGAATACGAGAGCAGTACTTC. Amino acids: CASRSRTSGGIREQYF. The J gene is TRBJ2-7, the V gene TRBV12-3 or TRBV12-4; 13 positions match TRBD2. This CDR3 has 16 residues. J gave up 7 bases and V 8 bases, and 14 bases lay outside the gene matches.